The 7 T cell receptor beta chains presented below share a single source sample, sequenced in a study of cytomegalovirus exposure and HLA in healthy donors. The study ran its PCR with 60 Vbeta and 13 Jbeta primers. Clones were read by immunoSEQ multiplex PCR, and TCRdb kept only the in-frame ones, dropping some. The sample has 120,000 or so clones, about 9.4% seen once. The specimen was PBMCs. The source is a woman aged 35 to 49 in good health and CMV-seropositive.

This chain links TRBV11-2 with TRBJ2-1; 8 bases are shared with TRBD2. With V trimmed by 5 bases and J by 3 bases, 6 bases remained unmatched. Germline assignment: CDR1 SGHAT and CDR2 FQNNGV. The CDR3 is 15 residues long. The CDR3 loop reads CASSPTSVSYNEQFF. The CDR3 DNA sequence: TGTGCCAGCAGCCCGACTAGCGTGAGCTACAATGAGCAGTTCTTC.

This clone showed up just a few times. The CDR3 here is CASSQEGQGKNIQYF. The CDR3 bases are TGCGCCAGCAGCCAAGAGGGACAGGGTAAAAACATTCAGTACTTC. The rearrangement links TRBV4-1 to TRBJ2-4, with 9 positions matching TRBD1. This CDR3 has 15 amino acids. The trim removed 0 bases at V and 4 bases at J, leaving 1 base unmatched. Germline CDR1 reads MGHRA; CDR2 reads YSYEKL.

This clone was observed a handful of times. The gene calls are TRBV6-1 and TRBJ1-5; D possibly corresponds to TRBD1 (5 bases). V was shortened by 6 bases and J by 2 bases, with 11 bases between the two germline ends. Germline CDR1 is MNHNS and CDR2 is SASEGT. CDR3 length: 14 amino acids. The CDR3: CASSEAGGNQPQHF. In DNA, the CDR3 is TGTGCCAGCAGCGAGGCGGGGGGCAATCAGCCCCAGCATTTT.

The table lists this clone with a few counts. J is TRBJ1-5 and V is TRBV4-2; 8 nucleotides match TRBD1. Germline V gives CDR1 LGHNA, CDR2 YNFKEQ. Losses at the gene ends were 1 base for V and 6 bases for J; bases not matched to a gene: 5. This CDR3 contains 15 residues. The CDR3 region is CASSQGQGLSQPQHF. As DNA, the CDR3 is TGTGCCAGCAGCCAAGGACAGGGGCTTAGTCAGCCCCAGCATTTT.

This clone turned up a few times. The CDR3 DNA is TGTGCCAGCAGCCAAGGGACTAGCGGGGAGAAAGATACGCAGTATTTT. Translation: CASSQGTSGEKDTQYF. The chain joins TRBV7-6 to TRBJ2-3, with 13 bases lining up with TRBD2. CDR1 and CDR2 from the germline V gene are SGHVS and FNYEAQ. The CDR3 spans 16 residues. Germline trimming cut 5 bases from V and 5 bases from J; bases unmatched to any gene: 7. The full variable domain, its missing parts supplied by reference TRBV7-6 and TRBJ2-3, is GAGVSQSPRYKVTKRGQDVALRCDPISGHVSLYWYRQALGQGPEFLTYFNYEAQQDKSGLPNDRFSAERPEGSISTLTIQRTEQRDSAMYRCASSQGTSGEKDTQYFGPGTRLTVL.

This clone has a handful of counts. The chain recombines TRBV18 with TRBJ2-5, with TRBD1 matching over 7 bases. The V gene end was trimmed by 4 bases and the J gene end by 2 bases; junction bases not matched to a gene: 10. The CDR3 is 16 residues long. CDR1 and CDR2 (germline): KGHSH, LQKENI. DNA for the CDR3: TGTGCCAGCTCACTCTCCGGGACAGCCAATCAAGAGACCCAGTACTTC. Translated: CASSLSGTANQETQYF.

This clone came up a few times. CDR3 in DNA: TGTGCCAGCAGTTACGCGGGGAATCCGAATTCACCCCTCCACTTT. Its translation is CASSYAGNPNSPLHF. This rearrangement joins TRBV6-6 to TRBJ1-6, with unresolved D. Germline V lookup: CDR1 MNHNY, CDR2 SVGAGI (reference sequence). CDR3 length: 15 amino acids. V was shortened by 2 bases and J by 7 bases, with 12 bases between the two germline ends.